This T cell receptor (beta chain) was identified during a study of cytomegalovirus exposure and HLA in healthy donors (dated by TCRdb to the late 2010s). Turning to the overall study: According to an earlier analysis of several hundred of the donors, about 179 million T cells yielded 117 million unique TCR beta sequences and approximately 300 Gb of sequence data. Four to six DR-DQ haplotypes were handled as single units for association and clustering, since linkage in the cohort was strong. In addition to the first cohort of 666 subjects, a separate validation cohort of around 110 different subjects was used. Around 300 gigabases of sequencing data and approximately 85 million unique TCR sequences were included in an early release covering roughly 700 HLA-typed donors. Every repertoire in the discovery cohort had been generated on one and the same sequencing platform. Of the roughly 390 genotyped donors, 81% were placed in the genetic ancestry cluster associated with self-reported Caucasian donors. A later analysis re-examined previously published TCR beta repertoires from 610 or so donors and added high-resolution HLA genotyping to investigate patterns of TCR occurrence. On average, 235,054 unique TCR beta nucleotide sequences were sequenced per donor among 300 to 500 genotyped donors of the cohort, with 15% to 20% of those sequences being non-productive. Donor age, sex, ethnicity and CMV serostatus were compiled together with the repertoire data. Genome-wide SNP genotypes for about 55% of the roughly 670 donors were used in a later genetic analysis, which treated that subset as a discovery cohort. High-throughput TCR immunosequencing, statistical association of individual TCRs with disease status, and machine learning were combined to predict cytomegalovirus infection status. The study profiled the T cell repertoires of 666 subjects by immunosequencing and related them to cytomegalovirus serostatus. Class I and class II HLA loci were covered by the typing at four-digit resolution. In an earlier analysis of a few hundred of the donors, high-throughput TCR beta sequencing was used to judge whether each TCR beta V gene segment behaved as functional or pseudogenic. In the later analysis, no new phenotypic data were used to find candidate immune exposures; instead, reliance was placed on TCR beta sequences and their occurrence across donors. The number of typed donors differed by locus: roughly 629-640 for A, B, C, DRB1 and DQB1; approximately 520 for DQA1; fewer than 610 for DPA1; and roughly 450 for DPB1. The study was designed to test whether signatures of past pathogen exposure could be identified by cataloging public T cell receptors.

The CDR3, from cysteine to phenylalanine, totals 15 residues. Only CDR3 DNA remains: 45 bases, in frame from the first base. CDR1 is given as MNHNS and CDR2 as SASEGT, both from the germline V gene. After removal of 6 bases from V and 0 bases from J, the junction retains 5 bases not matched to a gene. Libraries were built with the immunoSEQ multiplex PCR assay. For the multiplex PCR, a mixture combining 60 forward primers for TCR Vbeta segments and 13 reverse primers for TCR Jbeta segments was used. The CDR3 region of rearranged TCR beta genes was amplified from genomic DNA with a multiplex PCR assay. On the Illumina HiSeq System, the amplified TCR beta libraries were sequenced as 87-base-pair reads. The authors processed their data as follows. A later analysis counted some 80 million unique TCR beta chains across the 650 to 800 repertoires, and 9.5 million to 11 million of these chains were shared by at least two donors. Raw reads were error-corrected and collapsed into unique sequences with a nearest-neighbor algorithm that merged closely related sequences to remove PCR and sequencing errors. Alignment of CDR3 sequences to IMGT reference sequences was used to assign V, D and J gene segments. For a sequence to be retained, a match of at least six nucleotides was required to both a V gene segment and a J gene segment. A rearrangement counted as productive if the CDR3 had no stop codons and remained in frame with V and J, and every other rearrangement counted as non-productive. Following IMGT convention, CDR3 was defined as the stretch from the second conserved V-encoded cysteine up to the conserved J-encoded phenylalanine. Sequences without an unambiguous match to a single V gene segment were excluded from the earlier analysis of several hundred of the donors. In an earlier analysis of some 590 of the donors, V segments were called functional above 56.7% productive rearrangements and were called segregating when the between-donor standard deviation exceeded 5%. A statistical classification framework was developed to diagnose cytomegalovirus status using the catalog of TCR beta chain sequences. In a later analysis, TCR nucleotide sequences were compared against IMGT/GENE-DB human TR gene sequences so that V and J genes could be assigned. A later analysis assigned CDR3 sequences and most-parsimonious VDJ recombination scenarios with the TCRdist pipeline. A later analysis defined each TCR beta chain by its CDR3 amino acid sequence plus V-gene family, and excluded reads lacking a unique V-gene family. As a way to deal with suspected cross-contamination and a sequencing artifact, a later analysis dropped roughly 600 nucleotide sequences that were highly shared and had low generation probability. In a later analysis, a clonal expansion index for each public chain was calculated from normalized within-repertoire ranks of inferred template counts. In a later analysis, generation probabilities were computed with a VDJ recombination model fitted to out-of-frame rearrangements, and the resulting probabilities were checked against IGoR. In a later analysis, TCR-TCR, TCR-HLA and TCR-CMV co-occurrence was scored with hypergeometric tests, and a repertoire-size bias correction was applied to TCR pairs. A later analysis estimated false discovery rates by permuting HLA or CMV assignments 20 times. In a later analysis, co-occurring TCRs were grouped using DBSCAN, with TCRdist sequence similarity added in when clustering inside HLA-allele-positive subsets. Repertoires with fewer than 30,000 or more than 120,000 public chains were left out of co-occurrence clustering, as were five repertoires with anomalous nucleotide sharing. The immuneACCESS repertoire file appears here via TCRdb, limited to in-frame rearrangements. These files lack a portion of the clones; in checked studies, under half of the deficit traces to unresolved V genes, and the cause of the others is not known. That table furnishes V, J and clone size, whereas the DNA furnished D and trimming. This sample comprises about 130,000 clones, approximately 78% of them detected only once. Jointly, the top ten make up roughly 7.8% of the sample.

What the study reported, not specific to this receptor: According to the authors, the approach could potentially be generalized to other disease states and immunological phenotypes. In both the original and validation cohorts, the classifier was reported to diagnose cytomegalovirus status with high specificity and sensitivity. A cluster of highly shared sequence variants was judged likely to represent a technical artifact of the sequencing pipeline. A further reported finding was that TCR beta sequences accurately predicted the HLA-A and HLA-B alleles for most subjects in the first cohort. In a later analysis, HLA-associated TCR beta chains showed more clonal expansion and lower generation probabilities than non-associated chains that were equally common. A later genetic analysis reported fewer N-insertions in productive TCRs among donors in an Asian-associated ancestry cluster than the roughly 670-donor mean. When HLA alleles, especially DR and DQ, strongly co-occurred, attributing TCR associations to individual alleles was difficult. In a later analysis, TCR association rates were found to vary across HLA loci, with the most associated TCRs seen for DRB1 alleles and the fewest for HLA-C alleles. Most TCR sequences were observed very rarely across donors, whereas some public TCRs were present in many individuals. Correlated functional status among segregating V segments might be attributable to linkage disequilibrium, but an unknown experimental factor could not be ruled out. In a later genetic analysis, a missense DCLRE1C variant was associated with V-gene and J-gene trimming of TCR beta chains, and the association was replicated in an independent cohort. Because HLA typing was missing for some donors at each locus, association tests included only the typed subset. Immune exposure information for the cohort was limited to CMV serostatus. In vitro tests confirmed that three of the cytomegalovirus-associated TCR beta chains recognize cytomegalovirus antigens. Because counts were too low, 15 or so rarely observed V segments, including chromosome 9 orphons, were excluded from the earlier analysis of around 590 of the donors. The study listed 150 to 200 TCR beta chains as associated with cytomegalovirus. In a later analysis, 15,000 to 20,000 TCR beta sequences were associated with specific HLA alleles at a false discovery rate of 0.05. This cohort had only TCR beta chains sequenced, and the lack of alpha or paired-chain data limited which features could be detected. Roughly uniform sequencing depth across donors was assumed in presence/absence analyses, although this assumption may not hold. In a later analysis, several top co-occurrence clusters were reported to appear linked to parvovirus B19, influenza, CMV and Epstein-Barr virus. Some IMGT-functional V segments, including TRBV6-2 and TRBV6-3, could not be distinguished by the 87-base-pair reads and were therefore excluded. An earlier analysis of 587 of the donors showed that most TCR beta V segments appeared in productive rearrangements either about 87% or about 30% of the time, which broadly matched IMGT annotations. Most CMV-associated TCR beta chains appeared to be HLA-restricted in a later analysis, and the HLA associations seemed to be driven largely by CMV exposure.

As regards this clone: Its antigen is unknown. No much larger clone exists at a distance of one base, and base qualities are not known.

The cohort consisted of 600 to 700 healthy bone marrow donors. All cohort members were sampled while nominally healthy, although unrecorded immune exposures were likely present. The donor was CMV seropositive and belonged to the group of about 290 seropositive cohort members. A peripheral blood sample was collected from each donor, and TCR beta sequencing was performed on peripheral blood mononuclear cells. The Qiagen DNeasy Blood Extraction Kit was used to extract genomic DNA from the blood cell samples. The specimen sequenced was PBMCs. The TCR sequence derives from a woman aged 45 to 65 in good health and CMV-seropositive. The sequence is built from TRBV6-1 and TRBJ2-1, with 7 bases in between that match TRBD2. The encoded CDR3 is CASRPGGSSYNEQFF. The sequence in DNA is TGTGCCAGCAGACCCGGGGGGTCCTCCTACAATGAGCAGTTCTTC.